This T cell receptor (beta chain) comes out of a study of T cell repertoires in cytomegalovirus infection. The germline gives CDR1 SGHAT, CDR2 FQNNGV. Trimming left V 6 bases short and J 1 base short, with 12 bases between. This CDR3 region has 14 residues. This clonotype has just a few counts. What it binds is unknown. TCRdb re-derived calls from the reads in MiXCR, one entry per CDR3 protein. The repertoire holds nearly 700,000 distinct CDR3 sequences, approximately 33% seen once, with 18% in the top ten. General study findings and limits: Pooled public TCR beta family frequency picked out CMV carriers with the relevant HLA. Dominating the ex vivo response were HLA-C-restricted CMV-specific TCR beta clonotypes.

The sample in question was cultured PBMCs, obtained from culture after CMV antigen stimulation. The gene calls are TRBV11-2 and TRBJ1-1; D is possibly TRBD1 (6 bases). This sequence originates from a human donor in good health (CMV status not recorded). Some clones in this sample may be carry-over from other donors' samples. CDR3 sequence reads: CASSWGRGNTEAFF. The CDR3 region has the DNA TGTGCCAGCAGTTGGGGCAGGGGGAACACTGAAGCTTTCTTT. The complete variable domain, with remaining parts taken from reference TRBV11-2 and TRBJ1-1, reads EAGVAQSPRYKIIEKRQSVAFWCNPISGHATLYWYQQILGQGPKLLIQFQNNGVVDDSQLPKDRFSAERLKGVDSTLKIQPAKLEDSAVYLCASSWGRGNTEAFFGQGTRLTVV.